This entry describes one TCR beta chain. No antigen is known for it. The entry originates in a study of identical twins. TCRdb fed the 5' RACE reads into MiXCR, producing one record per CDR3 protein. The sample lists approximately 890,000 distinct CDR3 sequences, around an eighth seen once, with about 1.5% in the top ten. Study results and caveats: It was out-of-frame TCR alpha sharing in monozygotic twins that models underestimated. The study based its conclusions on cross-sectional statistical analysis and did not follow the same donors.

This same sample was also taken into another study, of yellow fever vaccine responses in identical twins.

The specimen was PBMCs. The sequence came from a woman between 18 and 30 years old in good health.

The CDR3 nucleotides are TGCAGTGCGCCGAGGACTAGCGGGAGTAACACAGATACGCAGTATTTT. Its protein is CSAPRTSGSNTDTQYF. The chain is built from TRBV20-1 and TRBJ2-3; 13 nucleotides line up with TRBD2. V shed 6 bases, J shed 2 bases, and the junction held 8 bases outside the gene matches. This CDR3 comprises 16 residues. Looked up from germline, CDR1 is DFQATT and CDR2 is SNEGSKA (reference sequence).